The next 22 T cell receptor beta chains were all read from a single sample in a study of beta chain features in type 1 diabetes. The investigators reverse transcribed all of the isolated RNA, so they sequenced expressed TCRB transcripts. The method was immunoSEQ multiplex PCR; TCRdb's version includes in-frame clones alone and lacks a portion of them. The sample has 150,000 or so clones, 9% to 10% seen once. The specimen sequenced was central memory CD4+ T cells from blood. The receptors shown here come from a woman between 40 and 50 years old in good health.

V gene TRBV7-2 combines with J gene TRBJ2-3; 8 nucleotides line up with TRBD1. Germline lookup yields CDR1 SGHTA and CDR2 FQGNSA. The V and J ends lost 5 bases and 8 bases, in that order; junction bases with no gene match: 21. The length of the CDR3 is 18 residues. CDR3 DNA sequence: TGTGCCAGCAGCCCCGCCGGGCGCGGACAGGGAAAAAAGAGTACGCAGTATTTT. Translation gives CASSPAGRGQGKKSTQYF.

This clone was counted between two and nine times. The J gene is TRBJ1-2, the V gene TRBV18; no firm D call. CDR3 length: 13 residues. Trimming pared 3 bases from V and 5 bases from J, leaving 10 bases between. CDR1 and CDR2 (germline): KGHSH, LQKENI. CDR3 sequence: CASSPEVGYGYTF. The CDR3 DNA is TGTGCCAGCTCACCGGAGGTTGGGTATGGCTACACCTTC.

The chain is built from TRBV5-1 and TRBJ2-1; 8 bases align to TRBD2. J gave up 9 bases and V 3 bases, and 11 bases lay outside the gene matches. This CDR3 has 15 residues. Germline V gives CDR1 SGHRS, CDR2 YFSETQ. The CDR3 region is CASSSGLEGGFEQFF. The CDR3 DNA is TGCGCCAGCAGCTCGGGACTAGAGGGAGGATTTGAGCAGTTCTTC. The full variable domain, completed using reference TRBV5-1 and TRBJ2-1, is KAGVTQTPRYLIKTRGQQVTLSCSPISGHRSVSWYQQTPGQGLQFLFEYFSETQRNKGNFPGRFSGRQFSNSRSEMNVSTLELGDSALYLCASSSGLEGGFEQFFGPGTRLTVL.

The chain joins TRBV5-1 to TRBJ1-1; tentatively, D is TRBD1 (5 bases). Trimming pared 6 bases from V and 4 bases from J, leaving 16 bases between. The CDR3 totals 14 residues. The germline V gene has CDR1 SGHRS and CDR2 YFSETQ. In DNA form, the CDR3 reads TGCGCCAGCACCAAGGACAAAGGTGGCACTGAAGCTTTCTTT. The encoded protein is CASTKDKGGTEAFF.

This clone came up a few times. This chain joins TRBV11-2 and TRBJ2-1; D uncertain. The CDR3 sequence is 12 residues long. Between the trimmed V and J ends, which lost 6 bases and 6 bases, there was a span of 9 bases. Germline CDR1 and CDR2: SGHAT and FQNNGV. The CDR3 bases are TGTGCCAGCAGTCGTAGCTCCAATGAGCAGTTCTTC. Translating it yields CASSRSSNEQFF.

The rearrangement links TRBV7-2 to TRBJ2-5; 8 bases agree with TRBD2. The CDR3 sequence is 15 residues long. CDR1 is SGHTA and CDR2 is FQGNSA in the germline V gene. Trimming removed 8 bases from V and 5 bases from J; junction bases left unmatched: 13. CDR3 nucleotides: TGTGCCAGCTTGGCGGACGGGGGGGGGCCGGAGACCCAGTACTTC. Its translation: CASLADGGGPETQYF.

At least ten counts were recorded for this clone. This sequence joins TRBV7-9 and TRBJ2-1; no firm D call. V was clipped by 5 bases and J by 7 bases, with 6 bases between them. The CDR3 is 11 amino acids. The germline gives CDR1 SEHNR, CDR2 FQNEAQ (reference sequence). The CDR3 region has the DNA TGTGCCAGCAGCCGTTCTAATGAGCAGTTCTTC. Its protein is CASSRSNEQFF.

V and J are TRBV29-1 and TRBJ1-1; no definite D call. The ends were cut back, 4 bases at V and 2 bases at J, with 17 bases in the middle. Germline assignment: CDR1 SQVTM and CDR2 ANQGSEA. The CDR3 is 15 amino acids. The CDR3 here is CSVGVGRNLNTEAFF. CDR3 in DNA: TGCAGCGTTGGGGTAGGCAGGAACCTTAACACTGAAGCTTTCTTT.

This clone was picked up one time. The chain combines TRBV6-5 with TRBJ2-3, with 13 nucleotides matching TRBD2. The CDR3 totals 16 residues. The germline gives CDR1 MNHEY, CDR2 SVGAGI. The junction had 7 bases not matched to a gene; V was cut back by 2 bases and J by 8 bases. The CDR3: CASSYVRTSGGGTQYF. In nucleotides, the CDR3 is TGTGCCAGCAGTTACGTTCGGACTAGCGGGGGAGGTACGCAGTATTTT.

V and J are TRBV7-2 and TRBJ1-2; 11 nucleotides align to TRBD1. This CDR3 has 15 residues. In germline, CDR1 is SGHTA, CDR2 FQGNSA. J gave up 5 bases and V 5 bases, and 7 bases lay outside the gene matches. This CDR3 is CASSPGQGGRYGYTF. The CDR3 nucleotides are TGTGCCAGCAGCCCGGGACAGGGGGGACGGTATGGCTACACCTTC.

In its sample, this clone was seen a few times. The DNA for the CDR3 is TGCGCCAGCAGCCACCCCCCGGGACACCTGAACACTGAAGCTTTCTTT. It translates to CASSHPPGHLNTEAFF. J is TRBJ1-1 and V is TRBV4-3, with D maybe TRBD1 (6 bases). Germline lookup yields CDR1 LGHNA and CDR2 YSLEER. Deletions cut 3 bases from V and 0 bases from J, with 14 bases between. The CDR3 length is 16 residues.

The chain couples TRBV27 to TRBJ2-5, with no clear D. Trimming left V 3 bases short and J 0 bases short, with 2 bases between. The length of the CDR3 is 12 residues. CDR1 MNHEY and CDR2 SMNVEV come from the germline V gene (reference sequence). DNA for the CDR3: TGTGCCAGCAGTTTTAACCAAGAGACCCAGTACTTC. This codes for CASSFNQETQYF.

This clone has just a few counts. The chain recombines TRBV7-2 with TRBJ2-5, with TRBD2 matching over 7 bases. V lost 3 bases, J lost 2 bases, and 3 bases stayed unmatched. The CDR3 is made up of 14 amino acids. CDR1 and CDR2 from the germline V gene are SGHTA and FQGNSA. CDR3 sequence reads: CASSFQRGQETQYF. In nucleotides, the CDR3 is TGTGCCAGCAGCTTCCAGCGGGGTCAAGAGACCCAGTACTTC.

In its sample, this clone was seen a few times. Given a much more abundant clone one base away, this may be a read error. The rearrangement links TRBV7-2 to TRBJ2-7, with D hard to call. V was shortened by 1 base and J by 2 bases, with 6 bases between the two germline ends. The CDR3 has 13 amino acids. CDR1 and CDR2 (germline): SGHTA, FQGNSA. CDR3 protein: CASSLVQTYEQYF. The DNA for the CDR3 is TGTGCCAGCAGCTTAGTACAGACCTACGAGCAGTACTTC.

The chain combines TRBV18 with TRBJ2-7; 11 positions agree with TRBD1. CDR3 size: 13 residues. CDR1 is KGHSH, CDR2 LQKENI, per germline. V dropped 9 bases and J dropped 5; count of bases not matched to a gene: 6. Here the CDR3 DNA reads TGTGCCAGTAGAGGACAGGGGGCTGACGAGCAGTACTTC. Translation gives CASRGQGADEQYF.

The V gene is TRBV5-1, the J gene TRBJ1-1, with a possible D match to TRBD1 (5 bases). The CDR3 spans 15 residues. Germline loops: CDR1 SGHRS, CDR2 YFSETQ. V was cut by 0 bases and J by 5 bases, with 14 bases left in between. The DNA for the CDR3 is TGCGCCAGCAGCTTGGGGACAAAAGCGGGTACTGAAGCTTTCTTT. Protein product: CASSLGTKAGTEAFF.

The J gene is TRBJ2-3, the V gene TRBV5-1; D may be TRBD2 (6 bases). V dropped 4 bases and J dropped 1 base, with 28 bases sitting between them. The CDR3 consists of 20 residues. Germline loops: CDR1 SGHRS, CDR2 YFSETQ. CDR3 region: CASSPHYIGLPQSRTDTQYF. The CDR3 DNA is TGCGCCAGCAGCCCCCATTATATTGGACTACCCCAGAGCCGCACAGATACGCAGTATTTT. The full variable domain, in which reference TRBV5-1 and TRBJ2-3 provide the parts outside the CDR3, is KAGVTQTPRYLIKTRGQQVTLSCSPISGHRSVSWYQQTPGQGLQFLFEYFSETQRNKGNFPGRFSGRQFSNSRSEMNVSTLELGDSALYLCASSPHYIGLPQSRTDTQYFGPGTRLTVL.

The V call is TRBV19, the J call TRBJ2-1, with D possibly matching TRBD1 (6 bases). The CDR3 runs 13 residues. With 7 bases removed from V and 5 bases from J, the gap between germline ends came to 12 bases. Germline V CDR1 and CDR2: LNHDA, SQIVND (reference sequence). CDR3 in amino acids: CASNGQGNNEQFF. DNA of the CDR3: TGTGCCAGTAACGGGCAGGGGAACAATGAGCAGTTCTTC.

The chain links TRBV2 to TRBJ1-3, with 7 bases aligning to TRBD1. V lost 1 base and J lost 3; bases outside the gene matches: 3. This CDR3 region has 15 residues. The germline V gene encodes CDR1 SNHLY and CDR2 FYNNEI. CDR3 region: CASSEEQGYGNTIYF. CDR3 DNA: TGTGCCAGCAGTGAAGAACAGGGGTATGGAAACACCATATATTTT.

The chain links TRBV9 to TRBJ2-1, with 10 bases that match TRBD1. Germline V lookup: CDR1 SGDLS, CDR2 YYNGEE. The CDR3 consists of 15 residues. After removal of 3 bases from V and 6 bases from J, the junction contained 6 bases not matched to a gene. The CDR3: CASSDGQGVGNEQFF. The CDR3 DNA reads as TGTGCCAGCAGCGACGGACAGGGGGTGGGCAATGAGCAGTTCTTC. The full variable domain, its missing parts supplied by reference TRBV9 and TRBJ2-1, is DSGVTQTPKHLITATGQRVTLRCSPRSGDLSVYWYQQSLDQGLQFLIQYYNGEERAKGNILERFSAQQFPDLHSELNLSSLELGDSALYFCASSDGQGVGNEQFFGPGTRLTVL.

The V gene is TRBV15, the J gene TRBJ1-2; D may be TRBD1 (5 bases). The V end was cut by 3 bases, the J end by 1 base, with 9 bases between. The germline V gene encodes CDR1 LNHNV and CDR2 YYDKDF (reference sequence). This CDR3 spans 14 amino acids. In DNA form, the CDR3 reads TGTGCCACCAGCAGCGGGGGAGATAACTATGGCTACACCTTC. This codes for CATSSGGDNYGYTF.

This clone was counted only a few times. The V and J genes are TRBV5-4 and TRBJ2-4; possible D gene TRBD2, 6 bases. The length of the CDR3 is 15 residues. CDR1 is SGHNT, CDR2 YYREEE, per germline (reference sequence). V dropped 4 bases and J dropped 0 bases, with 11 bases sitting between them. CDR3 amino acids: CASSRGSEAKNIQYF. The DNA of the CDR3 is TGTGCCAGCAGCCGGGGGTCGGAAGCCAAAAACATTCAGTACTTC.